Shown below are 4 T cell receptor beta chains from a single sample sequenced in a study of PD-L1 blockade in urothelial cancer. Produced via immunoSEQ multiplex PCR; TCRdb's table is partial and in-frame only. Of fewer than 90,000 clones listed, more than 85% are singletons. Time point reported: peripheral blood 6 weeks after treatment start. Sample: PBMCs, taken around atezolizumab (anti-PD-L1) treatment. Receptors originate from a woman aged 80 or over with urothelial cancer.

This chain joins TRBV27 and TRBJ1-2; tentatively, D is TRBD1 (6 bases). The CDR3 is 15 residues long. The V end was cut by 5 bases, the J end by 5 bases, with 18 bases between. In germline, CDR1 is MNHEY, CDR2 SMNVEV (reference sequence). This CDR3 reads CASSPSHRDGYGYTF. The CDR3 region has the DNA TGTGCCAGCAGTCCCTCCCACAGGGATGGGTATGGCTACACCTTC.

The chain joins TRBV28 to TRBJ1-1; maybe TRBD1 (6 bases). Trimming removed 1 base at V and 12 bases at J, with 15 bases between. CDR1 and CDR2 from the germline V gene are MDHEN and SYDVKM. CDR3 length: 13 amino acids. The CDR3 reads CASSLSLVQGTFF. The CDR3 DNA is TGTGCCAGCAGTTTATCCCTTGTCCAGGGGACTTTCTTT. Together with reference TRBV28 and TRBJ1-1, the CDR3 gives the full variable domain: DVKVTQSSRYLVKRTGEKVFLECVQDMDHENMFWYRQDPGLGLRLIYFSYDVKMKEKGDIPEGYSVSREKKERFSLILESASTNQTSMYLCASSLSLVQGTFFGQGTRLTVV.

The chain has TRBV28 and TRBJ1-2, with 7 positions matching TRBD1. V lost 4 bases and J lost 2; bases outside the gene matches: 4. The CDR3 is 14 amino acids. From germline, CDR1 is MDHEN and CDR2 SYDVKM. The CDR3 DNA reads TGTGCCAGCAGTTACCCAGGGGGAAACTATGGCTACACCTTC. It translates to CASSYPGGNYGYTF.

Concerning this clone: Other DNA variants within this sample encode the same CDR3. CDR3 in amino acids: CASSPLRQGDSGNTIYF. Written as DNA, the CDR3 is TGTGCCAGCTCACCCCTAAGACAGGGAGACTCTGGAAACACCATATATTTT. V gene TRBV18 combines with J gene TRBJ1-3; 7 bases fit TRBD1. The CDR3 sequence is 17 residues long. Germline assignment: CDR1 KGHSH and CDR2 LQKENI. V was clipped by 3 bases and J by 0 bases; unmatched bases: 8.